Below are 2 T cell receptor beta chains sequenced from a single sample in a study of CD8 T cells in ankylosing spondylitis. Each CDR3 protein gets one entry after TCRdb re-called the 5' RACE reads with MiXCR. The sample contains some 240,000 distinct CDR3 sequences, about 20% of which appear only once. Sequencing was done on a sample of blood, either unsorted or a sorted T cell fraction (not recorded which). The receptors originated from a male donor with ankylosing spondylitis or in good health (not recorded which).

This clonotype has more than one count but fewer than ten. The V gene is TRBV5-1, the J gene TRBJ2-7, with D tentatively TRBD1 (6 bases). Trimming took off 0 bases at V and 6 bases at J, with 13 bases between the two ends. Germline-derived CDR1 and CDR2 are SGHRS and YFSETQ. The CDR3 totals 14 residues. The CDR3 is CASSLDAGASEQYF. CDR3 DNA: TGCGCCAGCAGCTTGGACGCAGGGGCGAGCGAGCAGTACTTC.

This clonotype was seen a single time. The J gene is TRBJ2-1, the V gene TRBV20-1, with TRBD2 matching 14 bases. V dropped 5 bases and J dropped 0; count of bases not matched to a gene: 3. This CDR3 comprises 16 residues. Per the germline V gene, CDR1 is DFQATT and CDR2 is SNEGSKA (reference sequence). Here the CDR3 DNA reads TGCAGTGCTGGGACTAGCGGGAGTAGCTCCTACAATGAGCAGTTCTTC. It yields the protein CSAGTSGSSSYNEQFF.